This record covers a single T cell receptor beta chain. The CDR3 contains 14 residues. CDR1 MDHEN and CDR2 SYDVKM come from the germline V gene. Trimming shortened V by 2 bases and J by 1 base, and 8 bases separated the two germline ends. Sequencing used immunoSEQ multiplex PCR; TCRdb keeps in-frame clones, though not all of them. The sample has about 120,000 clones, about 83% seen once. The sample originates from a study of T cell responses to AZD1222 COVID-19 vaccine. This clonotype was obtained from an adult in good health. The chain employs TRBV28 and TRBJ1-1; D unresolved. The sample in question was peripheral blood, obtained on day 0 of AZD1222 vaccination. CDR3 protein: CASSLEQWNTEAFF. In DNA, the CDR3 is TGTGCCAGCAGTTTAGAGCAGTGGAACACTGAAGCTTTCTTT.